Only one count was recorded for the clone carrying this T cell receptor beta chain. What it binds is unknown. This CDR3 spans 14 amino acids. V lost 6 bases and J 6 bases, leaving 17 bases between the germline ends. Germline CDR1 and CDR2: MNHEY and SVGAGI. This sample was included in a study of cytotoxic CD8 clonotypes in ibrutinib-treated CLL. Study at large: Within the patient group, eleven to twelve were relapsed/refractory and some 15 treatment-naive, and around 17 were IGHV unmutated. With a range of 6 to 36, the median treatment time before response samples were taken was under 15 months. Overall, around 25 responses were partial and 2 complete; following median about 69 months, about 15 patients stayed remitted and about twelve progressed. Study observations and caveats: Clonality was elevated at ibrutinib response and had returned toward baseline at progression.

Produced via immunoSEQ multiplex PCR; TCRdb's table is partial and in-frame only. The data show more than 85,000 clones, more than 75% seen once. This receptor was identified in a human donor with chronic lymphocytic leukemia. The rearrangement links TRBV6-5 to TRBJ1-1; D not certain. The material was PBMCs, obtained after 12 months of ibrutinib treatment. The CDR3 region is CASSPGKESAEAFF. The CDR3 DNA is TGTGCCAGCAGCCCGGGGAAGGAAAGCGCTGAAGCTTTCTTT.